The 27 T cell receptor beta chains below were found in one sample sequenced in a study of beta chain features in type 1 diabetes. cDNA synthesis used the whole RNA isolate, giving expressed TCRB sequences. The protocol was immunoSEQ multiplex PCR, while the TCRdb copy is restricted to in-frame clones and leaves out a portion. The sample shows some 230,000 clones, about 10% of them seen only once. Material for sequencing was naive CD4+ T cells from blood. These receptors were obtained from a woman between 18 and 29 years old in good health.

The V gene is TRBV7-6, the J gene TRBJ2-3; 12 bases are a match to TRBD2. There are 16 residues in the CDR3. CDR1 and CDR2 (germline): SGHVS, FNYEAQ. V trimming: 5 bases; J trimming: 1 base; junction bases outside the gene matches: 4. The CDR3 sequence: CASSPRTSGGTDTQYF. CDR3 bases: TGTGCCAGCAGCCCGAGGACTAGCGGGGGCACAGATACGCAGTATTTT.

The chain has TRBV21-1 and TRBJ2-6; the table assigns TRBD1, which was not confirmed against the DNA. TRBV21-1 has pseudogene status. CDR3 length equals 17 residues. The CDR3 sequence: CASSPQTQNSGANVLTF. As DNA, the CDR3 is TGTGCCAGCAGCCCTCAGACACAAAATTCTGGGGCCAACGTCCTGACTTTC.

The rearrangement uses TRBV7-2 and TRBJ2-4; D possibly corresponds to TRBD2 (5 bases). Germline-derived CDR1 and CDR2 are SGHTA and FQGNSA. This CDR3 is built from 19 residues. Trimming removed 0 bases from V and 0 bases from J, with 18 bases in between. This chain's CDR3 is CASSLAVLGGQLAKNIQYF. The CDR3 region has the DNA TGTGCCAGCAGCTTAGCGGTACTTGGCGGGCAACTAGCCAAAAACATTCAGTACTTC.

This clone was recorded at least ten times. Other nucleotide sequences from this sample produce the same CDR3. The V call is TRBV29-1, the J call TRBJ2-7; tentatively, D is TRBD2 (5 bases). CDR1 and CDR2 (germline): SQVTM, ANQGSEA. The V end was cut by 4 bases, the J end by 3 bases, with 7 bases between. This CDR3 has 11 amino acids. The CDR3 coding sequence is TGCAGCGTTGGAGGGAACTACGAGCAGTACTTC. It yields the protein CSVGGNYEQYF.

The V gene is TRBV5-1, the J gene TRBJ1-2; D gene unclear. This CDR3 has 14 residues. Per germline, CDR1 SGHRS and CDR2 YFSETQ. Trimming took off 6 bases at V and 2 bases at J, with 14 bases between the two ends. The CDR3 DNA sequence: TGCGCCAGCAAGATGCAGCCAGGCAACTATGGCTACACCTTC. As protein: CASKMQPGNYGYTF.

The table lists this clone with a few counts. The rearrangement links TRBV5-1 to TRBJ2-7, with D possibly TRBD2 on 5 matching bases. The CDR3 consists of 12 residues. The V gene lost 4 bases and the J gene lost 2 bases, with 7 bases spanning the gap. The germline V gene encodes CDR1 SGHRS and CDR2 YFSETQ. Here the CDR3 DNA reads TGCGCCAGCAGCACGGGGACCTACGAGCAGTACTTC. It translates to CASSTGTYEQYF. Full variable domain (outside the CDR3, taken from reference TRBV5-1 and TRBJ2-7): KAGVTQTPRYLIKTRGQQVTLSCSPISGHRSVSWYQQTPGQGLQFLFEYFSETQRNKGNFPGRFSGRQFSNSRSEMNVSTLELGDSALYLCASSTGTYEQYFGPGTRLTVT.

The V gene is TRBV7-9, the J gene TRBJ2-1, with 12 bases lining up with TRBD2. The trim removed 4 bases at V and 6 bases at J, leaving 7 bases unmatched. The CDR3 runs 16 residues. CDR1 and CDR2 (germline): SEHNR, FQNEAQ (reference sequence). The CDR3 nucleotides are TGTGCCAGCAGCTACCCTAGCGGGAGGGGCGGCAATGAGCAGTTCTTC. Translation: CASSYPSGRGGNEQFF.

The chain combines TRBV5-4 with TRBJ1-1; 8 bases are shared with TRBD1. Germline CDR1 is SGHNT and CDR2 is YYREEE (reference sequence). The CDR3 is made up of 15 amino acids. The trim removed 4 bases at V and 3 bases at J, leaving 8 bases unmatched. The CDR3, as DNA: TGTGCCAGCAGCCGACAGGGGTTCTCCCACACTGAAGCTTTCTTT. Translated, it gives CASSRQGFSHTEAFF.

This clone has more than one count but fewer than ten. V gene TRBV9 combines with J gene TRBJ2-1; 7 bases map to TRBD2. The CDR3 contains 15 residues. Germline V CDR1 and CDR2: SGDLS, YYNGEE. V shed 0 bases, J shed 5 bases, and the junction held 5 bases outside the gene matches. CDR3 region: CASSVALGGDNEQFF. CDR3 coding DNA: TGTGCCAGCAGCGTAGCTTTGGGGGGGGACAATGAGCAGTTCTTC.

This clone has only a few counts. The chain recombines TRBV2 with TRBJ2-5, with 10 bases matching TRBD2. J was trimmed by 5 bases and V by 1 base; bases with no gene match: 10. This CDR3 comprises 17 residues. The V gene's germline CDR1 is SNHLY and CDR2 FYNNEI. The CDR3: CASSEVFLAGEGETQYF. Written as DNA, the CDR3 is TGTGCCAGCAGTGAAGTCTTTCTAGCGGGAGAAGGGGAGACCCAGTACTTC.

The sample holds many counts of this clone. The chain couples TRBV4-2 to TRBJ2-7; D is ambiguous. This CDR3 contains 15 residues. Trimming removed 0 bases at V and 0 bases at J, with 9 bases between. CDR1 LGHNA and CDR2 YNFKEQ come from the germline V gene. The CDR3 bases are TGTGCCAGCAGCCAAGATGGCGGTTACTCCTACGAGCAGTACTTC. This translates into CASSQDGGYSYEQYF.

In DNA form, the CDR3 reads TGTGCCAGCAGTGGTCTGTCGACAATGAATGAAAAACTGTTTTTT. Translation: CASSGLSTMNEKLFF. The chain links TRBV2 to TRBJ1-4; D is undetermined. With 4 bases removed from V and 5 bases from J, the gap between germline ends came to 14 bases. The CDR3 covers 15 residues. Germline CDR1 and CDR2: SNHLY and FYNNEI.

The chain joins TRBV15 to TRBJ2-6; a possible D gene is TRBD1 (6 bases). This CDR3 comprises 18 residues. Trimming left V 1 base short and J 1 base short, with 14 bases between. Germline V gives CDR1 LNHNV, CDR2 YYDKDF (reference sequence). CDR3 amino acids: CATSRVGGPFSGANVLTF. The CDR3 DNA is TGTGCCACCAGCAGAGTAGGGGGTCCCTTTTCTGGGGCCAACGTCCTGACTTTC.

This chain links TRBV30 with TRBJ2-1; D might be TRBD1 (6 bases). V shed 4 bases and J shed 9 bases, with 19 bases lying between them. Germline lookup yields CDR1 GTSNPN and CDR2 SVGIG (reference sequence). The CDR3 spans 14 residues. CDR3 residues: CAWKGVPSRGEQFF. The DNA of the CDR3 is TGTGCCTGGAAGGGGGTCCCCTCACGGGGTGAGCAGTTCTTC.

This clone came up many times. This chain connects TRBV18 to TRBJ2-7; 15 bases are a match to TRBD2. This CDR3 region has 15 residues. Unmatched junction bases numbered 3, after V lost 5 bases and J lost 4 bases. CDR1 and CDR2 (germline): KGHSH, LQKENI. As DNA, the CDR3 is TGTGCCAGCTCATTGGGACTAGCGGGAGGATACGAGCAGTACTTC. Its translation is CASSLGLAGGYEQYF.

J is TRBJ1-3 and V is TRBV4-1; no reliable D call. The germline V gene has CDR1 MGHRA and CDR2 YSYEKL. CDR3 length equals 15 residues. With 0 bases removed from V and 1 base from J, the gap between germline ends came to 7 bases. The DNA for the CDR3 is TGCGCCAGCAGCCAAGACCGGTTTTCTGGAAACACCATATATTTT. Translated: CASSQDRFSGNTIYF.

The rearrangement uses TRBV19 and TRBJ2-3; no definite D call. Trimming pared 3 bases from V and 6 bases from J, leaving 4 bases between. Germline lookup yields CDR1 LNHDA and CDR2 SQIVND (reference sequence). The CDR3 runs 11 residues. DNA of the CDR3: TGTGCCAGTAGTATTATGGATACGCAGTATTTT. Protein sequence: CASSIMDTQYF. The whole variable domain, remainder taken from reference TRBV19 and TRBJ2-3, is DGGITQSPKYLFRKEGQNVTLSCEQNLNHDAMYWYRQDPGQGLRLIYYSQIVNDFQKGDIAEGYSVSREKKESFPLTVTSAQKNPTAFYLCASSIMDTQYFGPGTRLTVL.

The chain recombines TRBV30 with TRBJ2-5, with D uncertain. The CDR3 extends over 14 amino acids. V dropped 0 bases and J dropped 1 base, with 9 bases sitting between them. Germline-derived CDR1 and CDR2 are GTSNPN and SVGIG (reference sequence). The CDR3 nucleotides read TGTGCCTGGAGTGTTCTACGCGTCCAAGAGACCCAGTACTTC. Its translation is CAWSVLRVQETQYF.

There are a few counts of this clone. V is TRBV7-9 and J is TRBJ1-2, with D possibly being TRBD1 (5 bases). The CDR3 is made up of 15 amino acids. From germline, CDR1 is SEHNR and CDR2 FQNEAQ (reference sequence). Trimming removed 1 base from V and 8 bases from J, with 17 bases in between. CDR3 residues: CASSLGADKGWGYTF. In DNA, the CDR3 is TGTGCCAGCAGCTTAGGCGCGGACAAAGGATGGGGCTACACCTTC.

This clone has at least ten counts. The chain employs TRBV7-2 and TRBJ2-4; 13 bases align to TRBD2. Germline values: CDR1 SGHTA, CDR2 FQGNSA. The CDR3 spans 16 residues. The junction had 9 bases not matched to a gene; V was cut back by 5 bases and J by 8 bases. DNA of the CDR3: TGTGCCAGCAGCGGACAGGGACTAGCGGGATTTTACATTCAGTACTTC. Translation: CASSGQGLAGFYIQYF.

This clone was seen a handful of times. The chain links TRBV7-2 to TRBJ2-7; TRBD1 matches 9 bases. Trimming at V came to 5 bases and at J to 4 bases, leaving 3 bases not matched to a gene. Per the germline V gene, CDR1 is SGHTA and CDR2 is FQGNSA. The CDR3 is 13 amino acids. The CDR3 bases are TGTGCCAGCAGCGACAGGGGGGGGTACGAGCAGTACTTC. Encoded protein: CASSDRGGYEQYF. Variable domain in full (rest from reference TRBV7-2 and TRBJ2-7): GAGVSQSPSNKVTEKGKDVELRCDPISGHTALYWYRQSLGQGLEFLIYFQGNSAPDKSGLPSDRFSAERTGGSVSTLTIQRTQQEDSAVYLCASSDRGGYEQYFGPGTRLTVT.

J is TRBJ2-1 and V is TRBV14; TRBD2 matches at 9 bases. Germline lookup yields CDR1 SGHDN and CDR2 FVKESK. J was trimmed by 8 bases and V by 1 base; bases with no gene match: 21. The CDR3 has 20 residues. The CDR3 loop reads CASSQVKVGALAGPSDEQFF. CDR3 bases: TGTGCCAGCAGCCAAGTAAAGGTTGGGGCACTAGCGGGCCCCTCGGATGAGCAGTTCTTC. Full variable domain (rest looked up from reference TRBV14 and TRBJ2-1): EAGVTQFPSHSVIEKGQTVTLRCDPISGHDNLYWYRRVMGKEIKFLLHFVKESKQDESGMPNNRFLAERTGGTYSTLKVQPAELEDSGVYFCASSQVKVGALAGPSDEQFFGPGTRLTVL.

The V gene is TRBV14, the J gene TRBJ2-5; 7 nucleotides agree with TRBD2. V was pared by 1 base and J by 2 bases, with 7 bases of the junction left unmatched. In germline, CDR1 is SGHDN, CDR2 FVKESK. The CDR3 is 16 amino acids. The CDR3 DNA reads as TGTGCCAGCAGCCAAGGGGACTATCCCCGTCAAGAGACCCAGTACTTC. This translates into CASSQGDYPRQETQYF.

This sequence joins TRBV6-1 and TRBJ2-4; 9 bases align to TRBD1. Germline V lookup: CDR1 MNHNS, CDR2 SASEGT. J lost 6 bases, V lost 2 bases, and 11 bases had no gene match. This CDR3 region has 17 residues. The CDR3 bases are TGTGCCAGCAGTGAAACCCGGACAGGGGCCGGGGTAAACATTCAGTACTTC. Translating gives CASSETRTGAGVNIQYF.

The V and J genes are TRBV9 and TRBJ2-1; TRBD1 matches at 12 bases. The junction had 14 bases not matched to a gene; V was cut back by 1 base and J by 9 bases. Looked up from germline, CDR1 is SGDLS and CDR2 is YYNGEE. The CDR3 has 18 residues. Here the CDR3 reads CASSVYGTGGSYYPEQFF. CDR3 in DNA: TGTGCCAGCAGCGTATATGGGACAGGGGGCTCCTATTATCCTGAGCAGTTCTTC. The variable domain in full, with the rest retrieved from reference TRBV9 and TRBJ2-1, is DSGVTQTPKHLITATGQRVTLRCSPRSGDLSVYWYQQSLDQGLQFLIQYYNGEERAKGNILERFSAQQFPDLHSELNLSSLELGDSALYFCASSVYGTGGSYYPEQFFGPGTRLTVL.

The J gene is TRBJ1-1, the V gene TRBV27; a weak D match, TRBD1 (6 bases). The V end was cut by 3 bases, the J end by 6 bases, with 11 bases between. The CDR3 extends over 13 amino acids. CDR1 and CDR2 (germline): MNHEY, SMNVEV (reference sequence). In DNA form, the CDR3 reads TGTGCCAGCAGTTTCAGGGGCTACGCTGAAGCTTTCTTT. This encodes CASSFRGYAEAFF.

This clone turned up a few times. The CDR3 spells CASSSTSRPGELFF. The CDR3 coding sequence is TGTGCCAGCAGCTCCACTAGCCGACCCGGGGAGCTGTTTTTT. The rearrangement uses TRBV11-3 and TRBJ2-2; possibly TRBD2 for D (6 bases). The germline V and J ends were trimmed by 4 bases and 6 bases, with 12 bases remaining between them. This CDR3 has 14 residues. The V gene's germline CDR1 is SGHNT and CDR2 YENEEA.